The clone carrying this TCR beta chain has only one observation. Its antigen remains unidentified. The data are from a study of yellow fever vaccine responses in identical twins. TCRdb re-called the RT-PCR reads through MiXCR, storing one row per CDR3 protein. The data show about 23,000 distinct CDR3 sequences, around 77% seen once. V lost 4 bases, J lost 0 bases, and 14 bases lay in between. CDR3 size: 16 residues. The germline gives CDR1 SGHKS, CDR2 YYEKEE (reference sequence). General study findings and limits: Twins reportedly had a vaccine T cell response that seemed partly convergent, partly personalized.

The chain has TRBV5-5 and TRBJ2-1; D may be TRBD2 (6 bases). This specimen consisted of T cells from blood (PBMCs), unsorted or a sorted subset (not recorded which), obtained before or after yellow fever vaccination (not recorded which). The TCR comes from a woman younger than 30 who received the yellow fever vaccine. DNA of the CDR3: TGTGCCAGCAGCGCCAGTGGGGGGAGCTCCTACAATGAGCAGTTCTTC. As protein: CASSASGGSSYNEQFF.